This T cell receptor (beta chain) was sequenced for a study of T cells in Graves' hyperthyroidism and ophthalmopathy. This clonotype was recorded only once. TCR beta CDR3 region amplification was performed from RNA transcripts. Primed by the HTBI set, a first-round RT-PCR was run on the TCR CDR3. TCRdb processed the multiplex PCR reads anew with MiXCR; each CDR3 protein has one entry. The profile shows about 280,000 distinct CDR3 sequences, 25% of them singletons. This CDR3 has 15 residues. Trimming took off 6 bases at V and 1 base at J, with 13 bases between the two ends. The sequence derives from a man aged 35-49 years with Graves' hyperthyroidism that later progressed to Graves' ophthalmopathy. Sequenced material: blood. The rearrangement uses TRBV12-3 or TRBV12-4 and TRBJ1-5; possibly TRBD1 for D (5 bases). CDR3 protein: CASRDPRGSNQPQHF. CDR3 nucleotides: TGTGCCAGCAGAGACCCACGGGGGAGCAATCAGCCCCAGCATTTT.